This T cell receptor (beta chain) stems from a study of ipilimumab plus nivolumab after autologous stem cell transplantation. Study-level background: Typical patient got a handful of ipilimumab doses and seven to nine nivolumab doses (median). DLBCL patients had primary refractory or relapsed disease.

Patients received nivolumab 3 mg/kg at weeks 1, 4, 7, 10, then fortnightly to week 26. V lost 3 bases to trimming and J lost 1 base; unmatched junction nucleotides: 12. The germline CDR1 and CDR2 sequences are MGHRA and YSYEKL. The length of the CDR3 is 18 residues. Clones were read by immunoSEQ multiplex PCR, and TCRdb kept only the in-frame ones, dropping some. Among roughly 86,000 clones, 83% were seen once, and the ten largest hold about 2.2%. The receptor's source is a male donor with diffuse large B-cell lymphoma. The chain carries TRBV4-1 and TRBJ1-1; TRBD1 matches 9 bases. Sequences were derived from PBMCs, sampled in a trial of ipilimumab plus nivolumab as post-transplant consolidation. The CDR3: CASSHPQGALDWNTEAFF. The DNA of the CDR3 is TGCGCCAGCAGCCACCCACAGGGGGCGCTCGATTGGAACACTGAAGCTTTCTTT.